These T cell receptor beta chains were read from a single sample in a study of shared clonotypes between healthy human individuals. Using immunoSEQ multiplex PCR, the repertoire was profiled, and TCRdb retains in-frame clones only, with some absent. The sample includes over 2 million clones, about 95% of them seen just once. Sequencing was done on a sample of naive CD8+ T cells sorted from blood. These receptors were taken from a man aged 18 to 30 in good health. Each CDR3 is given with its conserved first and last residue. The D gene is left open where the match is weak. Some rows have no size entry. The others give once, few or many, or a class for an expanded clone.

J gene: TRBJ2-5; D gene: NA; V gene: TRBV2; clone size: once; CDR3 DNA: TGTGCCAGCAGTCATACAGGTCAGGGGACCCAGTACTTC; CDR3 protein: CASSHTGQGTQYF
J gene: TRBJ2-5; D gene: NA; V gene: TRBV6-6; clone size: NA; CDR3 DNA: TGTGCCAGCAGTTATTGGGGAGAGACCCAGTACTTC; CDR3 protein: CASSYWGETQYF
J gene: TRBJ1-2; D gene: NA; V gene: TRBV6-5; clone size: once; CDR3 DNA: TGTGCCAGCAGTTACCAGGGTAACTATGGCTACACCTTC; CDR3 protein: CASSYQGNYGYTF
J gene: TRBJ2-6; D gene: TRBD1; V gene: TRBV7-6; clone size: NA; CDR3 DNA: TGTGCCAGCAGCCCGGGACAGGGGAGCTCTGGGGCCAACGTCCTGACTTTC; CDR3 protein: CASSPGQGSSGANVLTF
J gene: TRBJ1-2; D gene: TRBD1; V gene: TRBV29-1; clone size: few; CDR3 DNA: TGCAGCGTTGCCACGGGACAGGGGTACTATGGCTACACCTTC; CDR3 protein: CSVATGQGYYGYTF
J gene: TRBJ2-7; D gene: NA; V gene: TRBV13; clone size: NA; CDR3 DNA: TGTGCCAGCAGCTTAGTAAGAGAAACCTACGAGCAGTACTTC; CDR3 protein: CASSLVRETYEQYF
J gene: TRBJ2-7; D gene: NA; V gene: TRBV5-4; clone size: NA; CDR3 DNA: TGTGCCAGCAGCCCCGGGAGCCCGGCCTACGAGCAGTACTTC; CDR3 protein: CASSPGSPAYEQYF
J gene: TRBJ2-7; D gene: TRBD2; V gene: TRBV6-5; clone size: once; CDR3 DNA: TGTGCCAGCAGTTACGTGACTAGCGGGAGAAGTGAGCAGTACTTC; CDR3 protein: CASSYVTSGRSEQYF
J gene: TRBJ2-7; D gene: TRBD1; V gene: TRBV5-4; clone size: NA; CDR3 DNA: TGTGCCACCGAAAACGGGACAGGGCTCTACGAGCAGTACTTC; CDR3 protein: CATENGTGLYEQYF
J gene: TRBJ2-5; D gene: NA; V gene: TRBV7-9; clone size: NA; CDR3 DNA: TGTGCCAGCAGCTTAGAGATCAGCTACTTCCAAGAGACCCAGTACTTC; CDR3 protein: CASSLEISYFQETQYF
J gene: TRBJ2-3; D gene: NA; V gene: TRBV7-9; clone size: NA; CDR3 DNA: TGTGCCAGCAGCTCTGGGGGGACAGTCCAAGATACGCAGTATTTT; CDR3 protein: CASSSGGTVQDTQYF